This T cell receptor beta chain originates from a study of T cell changes during pregnancy in multiple sclerosis (dated by TCRdb to about 2019). Study-wide context: The study looked at changes in the T cell repertoire across pregnancy in women with multiple sclerosis.

Receptor amplification or capture employed the immunoSEQ multiplex PCR assay. Drawn from immuneACCESS, this table holds only the in-frame rearrangements with V and J called that TCRdb kept. Clones are partly lost; checked studies trace under half to an unresolved V gene and leave the rest unexplained. For this sample there are about 60,000 clones; around 93% appear just once. Together, the top ten hold approximately 0.69% of the sample. Inclusive of the bounding cysteine and phenylalanine, the CDR3 is 12 residues long. Of the read, only the CDR3 DNA is kept; its 36 bases are in frame from base 1. Based on the germline V gene, the CDR1 and CDR2 sequences are MNHEY and SVGAGI. V lost 3 bases and J lost 7 bases; the stretch between them is 9 bases long. This clone was counted a few times. Its antigen remains undetermined. No qualities accompany the bases; no much larger clone lies one base away.

The starting material was CD4+ T cells from peripheral blood mononuclear cells, obtained in the first trimester of pregnancy. The TCR was taken from a female donor with multiple sclerosis, enrolled in a pregnancy study. The sequence joins TRBV6-5 to TRBJ1-1; the D gene is not confidently resolved. The CDR3 loop reads CASSYPTGEAFF. The nucleotide sequence reads TGTGCCAGCAGTTATCCGACGGGTGAAGCTTTCTTT.